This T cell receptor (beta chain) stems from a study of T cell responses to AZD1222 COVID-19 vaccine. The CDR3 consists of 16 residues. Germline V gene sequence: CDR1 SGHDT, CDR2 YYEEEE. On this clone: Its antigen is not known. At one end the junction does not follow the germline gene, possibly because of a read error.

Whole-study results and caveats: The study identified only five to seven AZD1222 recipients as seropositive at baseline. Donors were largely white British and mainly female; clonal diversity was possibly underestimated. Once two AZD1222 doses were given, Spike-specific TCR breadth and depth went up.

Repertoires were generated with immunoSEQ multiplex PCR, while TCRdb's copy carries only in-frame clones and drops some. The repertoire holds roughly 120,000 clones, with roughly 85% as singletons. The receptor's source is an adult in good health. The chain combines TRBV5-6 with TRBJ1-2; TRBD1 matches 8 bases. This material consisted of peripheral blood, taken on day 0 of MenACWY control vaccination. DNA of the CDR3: TGTGCCAGCAGCTTGGATCCAGGGGGCGATAACCATGGCTACACCTTC. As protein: CASSLDPGGDNHGYTF.